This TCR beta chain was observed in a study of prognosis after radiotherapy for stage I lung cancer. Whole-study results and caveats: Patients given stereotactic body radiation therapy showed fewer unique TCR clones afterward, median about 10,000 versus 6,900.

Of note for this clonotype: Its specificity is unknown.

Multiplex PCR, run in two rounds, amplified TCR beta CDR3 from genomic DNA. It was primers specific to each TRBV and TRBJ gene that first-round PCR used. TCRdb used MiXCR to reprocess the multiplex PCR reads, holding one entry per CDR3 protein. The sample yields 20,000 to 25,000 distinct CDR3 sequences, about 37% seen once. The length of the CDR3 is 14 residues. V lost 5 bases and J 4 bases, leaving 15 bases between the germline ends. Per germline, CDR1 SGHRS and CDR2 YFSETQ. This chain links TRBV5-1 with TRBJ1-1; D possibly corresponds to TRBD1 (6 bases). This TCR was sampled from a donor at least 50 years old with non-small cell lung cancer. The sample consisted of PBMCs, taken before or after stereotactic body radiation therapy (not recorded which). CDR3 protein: CASSALDSTTEAFF. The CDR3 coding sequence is TGCGCCAGCAGTGCCCTGGACAGCACCACTGAAGCTTTCTTT.